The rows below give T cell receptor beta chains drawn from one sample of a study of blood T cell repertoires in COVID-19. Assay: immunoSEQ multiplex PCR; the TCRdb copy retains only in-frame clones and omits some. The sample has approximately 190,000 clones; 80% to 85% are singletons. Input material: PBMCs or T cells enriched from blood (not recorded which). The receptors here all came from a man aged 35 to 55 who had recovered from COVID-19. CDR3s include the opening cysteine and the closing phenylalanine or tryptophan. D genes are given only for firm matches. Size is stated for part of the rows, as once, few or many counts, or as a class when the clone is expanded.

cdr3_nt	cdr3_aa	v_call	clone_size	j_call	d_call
TGTGCCAGCAGCTTACCACGCGGGCGGAACACCGGGGAGCTGTTTTTT	CASSLPRGRNTGELFF	TRBV7-9	NA	TRBJ2-2	NA
TGTGCCAGCAGCCCTCGGACGGAGGCCCTTGAAAAACTGTTTTTT	CASSPRTEALEKLFF	TRBV7-2	NA	TRBJ1-4	NA
TGTGCCAGCAGTTACCCGCAGTTGTCACCCCTCCACTTT	CASSYPQLSPLHF	TRBV6-2/TRBV6-3	NA	TRBJ1-6	NA
TGTGCCAGCAGTCCACGGGGATATGGGCCCCAGCATTTT	CASSPRGYGPQHF	TRBV6-5	NA	TRBJ1-5	NA
TGTGCCAGCAGCTTAGGGCACGCCACTGAAGCTTTCTTT	CASSLGHATEAFF	TRBV7-9	NA	TRBJ1-1	NA
TGCGCCAGCAGCTTGGCCGAGGGGGCAACTAATGAAAAACTGTTTTTT	CASSLAEGATNEKLFF	TRBV5-1	NA	TRBJ1-4	NA
TGTGCCAGCGCCCAGACTAGCGGGGGTCACCAGCGTGGGGTGTATACGCAGTATTTT	CASAQTSGGHQRGVYTQYF	TRBV27	NA	TRBJ2-3	TRBD2
TGCGCCAGCAGTACAGGGGGACGGGAGAATTCACCCCTCCACTTT	CASSTGGRENSPLHF	TRBV5-1	NA	TRBJ1-6	TRBD1
TGTGCCAGCAGCCCCCAGGGATATAGTAGAAATGAAAAACTGTTTTTT	CASSPQGYSRNEKLFF	TRBV11-2	NA	TRBJ1-4	NA
TGTGCCAGCAGGGCCGGGACTAGCGGTGGCCTCAGCTCCTACGAGCAGTACTTC	CASRAGTSGGLSSYEQYF	TRBV2	few	TRBJ2-7	TRBD2
TGTGCCAGCCGACAGGGGGCCCATGGCTACACCTTC	CASRQGAHGYTF	TRBV28	NA	TRBJ1-2	TRBD1
TGTGCCAGCAGCCAAGGGGGAGACCAAGTCTACGAGCAGTACTTC	CASSQGGDQVYEQYF	TRBV3-1/TRBV3-2	NA	TRBJ2-7	NA
TGTGCCAGTAGATATAGTTGGGGGGCGGGAGGCACAGATACGCAGTATTTT	CASRYSWGAGGTDTQYF	TRBV19	NA	TRBJ2-3	NA
TGTGCCAGCAGCTCCCGGCAGGGGAATAATTCACCCCTCCACTTT	CASSSRQGNNSPLHF	TRBV5-4	once	TRBJ1-6	NA
TGTGCCTGGAGGCGGGATTTGATAGCTTTCTTT	CAWRRDLIAFF	TRBV30	NA	TRBJ1-1	NA
TGTGCCAGCAGTTACAAAGGGGCCCTACCTCACTACGAGCAGTACTTC	CASSYKGALPHYEQYF	TRBV6-5	NA	TRBJ2-7	NA
TGCAGCGTTGAATATCAGACTAGAAACACCATATATTTT	CSVEYQTRNTIYF	TRBV29-1	NA	TRBJ1-3	NA
TGTGCCAGCAGCCCTTTTTGGACAGAGAACACTGAAGCTTTCTTT	CASSPFWTENTEAFF	TRBV28	NA	TRBJ1-1	NA
TGTGCCAGCAGACCCTGGGGCGGATCAGATACGCAGTATTTT	CASRPWGGSDTQYF	TRBV28	NA	TRBJ2-3	NA
TGTGCCAGCAGCCAAAGCATCGAGACCCAGTACTTC	CASSQSIETQYF	TRBV14	NA	TRBJ2-5	NA
TGCGCCAGCAGTGCCGGCAGGGGCGGTACTGAAGCTTTCTTT	CASSAGRGGTEAFF	TRBV5-1	NA	TRBJ1-1	NA
TGCGCCAGCAGCGGCGGCCCCAGTCGGAACTATGGCTACACCTTC	CASSGGPSRNYGYTF	TRBV5-1	NA	TRBJ1-2	NA
TGTGCCAGCAGCCCCGGGGACAGGAGCTCTGGAAACACCATATATTTT	CASSPGDRSSGNTIYF	TRBV11-2	once	TRBJ1-3	TRBD1
TGCGCCAGCAGCGTGGGTTGGGGGGTAGGGGAGACCCAGTACTTC	CASSVGWGVGETQYF	TRBV4-3	once	TRBJ2-5	NA
TGCGCCAGCAGCTCTCCCGGGACAGGGACTTACGAGCAGTACTTC	CASSSPGTGTYEQYF	TRBV5-1	NA	TRBJ2-7	TRBD1
TGTGCCAGCAGCCACGGTGGGGGCAGGACTGAAGCTTTCTTT	CASSHGGGRTEAFF	TRBV3-1/TRBV3-2	NA	TRBJ1-1	NA
TGTGCCAGCAGTCTTCGGGACAGTATGTTTCCCAAGTTCTTC	CASSLRDSMFPKFF	TRBV6-2/TRBV6-3	NA	TRBJ2-1	TRBD1
TGTGCCAGCAGTTACTCGGGGGGCACTGAAGCTTTCTTT	CASSYSGGTEAFF	TRBV6-5	NA	TRBJ1-1	NA
TGTGCCAGCAGCTCCAGAGACCGAACAGGGAACTATGGCTACACCTTC	CASSSRDRTGNYGYTF	TRBV7-2	NA	TRBJ1-2	NA
TGTGCCAGCTCGCCGACAGGGGGCCAGGATGGCTACACCTTC	CASSPTGGQDGYTF	TRBV18	NA	TRBJ1-2	TRBD1
TGTGCCAGCAGCAAGGACAGGGGTGCGTTCGAGCAGTACTTC	CASSKDRGAFEQYF	TRBV7-2	NA	TRBJ2-7	TRBD1
TGTGCCAGCAGCTCCAGTGGGCGGGGCTACGAGCAGTACTTC	CASSSSGRGYEQYF	TRBV9	NA	TRBJ2-7	NA
TGTGCCAGCACGAAGGGTAGAGGGACTAATGAAAAACTGTTTTTT	CASTKGRGTNEKLFF	TRBV2	NA	TRBJ1-4	NA
TGCGCCAGCAGCCGAAAGACAGGGACCCCTAATTCACCCCTCCACTTT	CASSRKTGTPNSPLHF	TRBV4-3	few	TRBJ1-6	TRBD1
TGTGCCAGCAGCGGACAGGGGATCAATCAGCCCCAGCATTTT	CASSGQGINQPQHF	TRBV9	once	TRBJ1-5	TRBD1
TGTGCCAGCAGCTTATCGGGGAATTCACCCCTCCACTTT	CASSLSGNSPLHF	TRBV11-2	NA	TRBJ1-6	NA
TGTGCCAGCAGTGAAGCCGACGGTCCGGGCACTGAAGCTTTCTTT	CASSEADGPGTEAFF	TRBV6-1	NA	TRBJ1-1	NA
TGTGCCAGCTCACTGAACAGGGCTAGCACAGATACGCAGTATTTT	CASSLNRASTDTQYF	TRBV18	few	TRBJ2-3	NA
TGTGCCAGCAGCTTAGGGGACAGTCCCCAAGCTTTCTTT	CASSLGDSPQAFF	TRBV7-2	NA	TRBJ1-1	TRBD1
TGTGCCAGCAGCCAACCTACAGGGACCCCTAACTATGGCTACACCTTC	CASSQPTGTPNYGYTF	TRBV9	once	TRBJ1-2	NA
TGTGCCAGCAGCTTGGCTGTGGGCGGGGCCGTCACAGATACGCAGTATTTT	CASSLAVGGAVTDTQYF	TRBV5-4	NA	TRBJ2-3	NA
TGTGCCAGTCGGGACAGGTTATCTGGGGCCAACGTCCTGACTTTC	CASRDRLSGANVLTF	TRBV19	NA	TRBJ2-6	TRBD1
TGTGCCAGCAGCTTAGCAGGCCAGGGCCTATATGGCTACACCTTC	CASSLAGQGLYGYTF	TRBV13	NA	TRBJ1-2	NA
TGTGCCAGCCGCCTATCAGCGGGGGGCTACGAGCAGTACTTC	CASRLSAGGYEQYF	TRBV5-6	NA	TRBJ2-7	TRBD2
TGTGCCAGTAGTATCGACAAAACTGAAGCTTTCTTT	CASSIDKTEAFF	TRBV19	NA	TRBJ1-1	NA
TGTGCCACCCGGACTAACTACTACGAGCAGTACTTC	CATRTNYYEQYF	TRBV2	NA	TRBJ2-7	NA
TGTGCCAGCAGTTACTCTAACAAAGAGACCCAGTACTTC	CASSYSNKETQYF	TRBV6-5	NA	TRBJ2-5	NA
TGTGCCACCAGTGACCCAGTTGTTGGGGGGGGCTCCTACAATGAGCAGTTCTTC	CATSDPVVGGGSYNEQFF	TRBV24-1	few	TRBJ2-1	TRBD2
TGTGCCAGCAGCTTAGAGAGGACAAACAATTCACCCCTCCACTTT	CASSLERTNNSPLHF	TRBV7-9	NA	TRBJ1-6	NA
TGTGCCAGCTCACCGGGACTAGCGGGCTCCTACGAGCAGTACTTC	CASSPGLAGSYEQYF	TRBV18	few	TRBJ2-7	TRBD2
TGTGCCGGCACGACACTTTTGAACACTGAAGCTTTCTTT	CAGTTLLNTEAFF	TRBV6-5	NA	TRBJ1-1	NA
TGTGCCAGCAGCTTAGCCCAGCATCGGGCGGGGGAGCAGTTCTTC	CASSLAQHRAGEQFF	TRBV7-2	NA	TRBJ2-1	NA
TGCGCCAGCAGCGCAGGACAGGGGCCGACCTACGAGCAGTACTTC	CASSAGQGPTYEQYF	TRBV4-1	NA	TRBJ2-7	TRBD1
TGTGCCAGCAGTTTATCCTACAGGGGCCAGGGCTACACCTTC	CASSLSYRGQGYTF	TRBV27	NA	TRBJ1-2	TRBD1
TGTGCCAGCAGCCAAGATGCAGGGGGGCTCGGCTATGGTGAGCAGTTCTTC	CASSQDAGGLGYGEQFF	TRBV3-1/TRBV3-2	NA	TRBJ2-1	NA
TGTGCCAGCAGTACTAGGGAGGGGGAGCAGTACTTC	CASSTREGEQYF	TRBV7-9	NA	TRBJ2-7	TRBD2
TGTGCCAGTCAACGACAGGGATTAATCGGCAGATACAATGAGCAGTTCTTC	CASQRQGLIGRYNEQFF	TRBV19	NA	TRBJ2-1	TRBD1
TGTGCCAGCAGCCAAGATGCTGGAGTCGGGGGGTCCTATGGCTACACCTTC	CASSQDAGVGGSYGYTF	TRBV3-1/TRBV3-2	NA	TRBJ1-2	NA
TGCGCCAGCAGCCCCAACAGGGAGAGTCGAGGAAACACCATATATTTT	CASSPNRESRGNTIYF	TRBV5-1	NA	TRBJ1-3	NA
TGTGCCAGCTCACCACCCGGGACAGGGATGGGAAATGGAAAACTGTTTTTT	CASSPPGTGMGNGKLFF	TRBV18	NA	TRBJ1-4	TRBD1